The 27 T cell receptor beta chains given below trace back to one sample, sequenced in a study of T cell changes during pregnancy in multiple sclerosis. Measured with immunoSEQ multiplex PCR; TCRdb has only the in-frame clones, and not every one. The profile shows tens of thousands of clones, around 96% of them singletons. Sequenced material: CD8+ T cells from peripheral blood mononuclear cells, taken after pregnancy. The receptors were gathered from a female donor with multiple sclerosis, enrolled in a pregnancy study.

The rearrangement uses TRBV6-5 and TRBJ1-1, with D maybe TRBD1 (5 bases). The CDR3 sequence is 13 residues long. Germline V gives CDR1 MNHEY, CDR2 SVGAGI. Trimming pared 6 bases from V and 3 bases from J, leaving 11 bases between. CDR3 bases: TGTGCCAGCAGGATAGGGGTAGACACTGAAGCTTTCTTT. Protein sequence: CASRIGVDTEAFF.

The chain combines TRBV19 with TRBJ2-7; D remains ambiguous. The length of the CDR3 is 14 residues. Germline assignment: CDR1 LNHDA and CDR2 SQIVND (reference sequence). Deletions cut 7 bases from V and 2 bases from J, with 15 bases between. CDR3 residues: CASTPSWATYEQYF. The CDR3 DNA is TGTGCCAGTACCCCGAGTTGGGCAACCTACGAGCAGTACTTC.

The J gene is TRBJ1-5, the V gene TRBV19; no clear D gene. This CDR3 is 12 amino acids long. The germline gives CDR1 LNHDA, CDR2 SQIVND (reference sequence). The V end was cut by 6 bases, the J end by 5 bases, with 8 bases between. CDR3 sequence (DNA): TGTGCCAGTAGGGGCAACGATCAGCCCCAGCATTTT. This sequence encodes CASRGNDQPQHF.

J is TRBJ2-7 and V is TRBV7-9; no definite D call. This CDR3 comprises 12 residues. Between the trimmed V and J ends, which lost 4 bases and 6 bases, there was a span of 10 bases. Germline V gives CDR1 SEHNR, CDR2 FQNEAQ (reference sequence). In DNA, the CDR3 is TGTGCCAGCAGCTGGCCGGGTGCCGAGCAGTACTTC. Translation: CASSWPGAEQYF.

The rearrangement joins TRBV4-1 to TRBJ2-7; maybe TRBD1 (5 bases). CDR1 is MGHRA and CDR2 is YSYEKL in the germline V gene. The CDR3 has 14 amino acids. The V end was cut by 1 base, the J end by 4 bases, with 11 bases between. In DNA form, the CDR3 reads TGCGCCAGCAGCCAAGGGGGCAATTATTACGAGCAGTACTTC. This codes for CASSQGGNYYEQYF.

This clone was found once. This same CDR3 is encoded by further DNA sequences in the sample. V and J are TRBV9 and TRBJ2-7; D possibly corresponds to TRBD2 (6 bases). The CDR3 length is 13 residues. Trimming removed 0 bases at V and 6 bases at J, with 10 bases between. CDR1 and CDR2 from the germline V gene are SGDLS and YYNGEE. The CDR3, as DNA: TGTGCCAGCAGCGTAGACGGGAGTAGCGAGCAGTACTTC. Translated, it gives CASSVDGSSEQYF.

The rearrangement joins TRBV9 to TRBJ2-7; D perhaps matches TRBD1 (5 bases). The CDR3 has 15 residues. V lost 0 bases and J 3 bases, leaving 13 bases between the germline ends. Germline V lookup: CDR1 SGDLS, CDR2 YYNGEE. The DNA for the CDR3 is TGTGCCAGCAGCGTAGCGCAGGGCCCGTTCTACGAGCAGTACTTC. Translation gives CASSVAQGPFYEQYF. The whole variable domain, filled in from reference TRBV9 and TRBJ2-7, reads DSGVTQTPKHLITATGQRVTLRCSPRSGDLSVYWYQQSLDQGLQFLIQYYNGEERAKGNILERFSAQQFPDLHSELNLSSLELGDSALYFCASSVAQGPFYEQYFGPGTRLTVT.

The chain links TRBV6-1 to TRBJ2-7; TRBD2 is a possible D gene (5 bases). The CDR3 covers 16 residues. CDR1 is MNHNS and CDR2 is SASEGT in the germline V gene. V was clipped by 1 base and J by 0 bases, with 13 bases between them. The DNA for the CDR3 is TGTGCCAGCAGTGAAGGGGAGAGTCAATACTCCTACGAGCAGTACTTC. Translation: CASSEGESQYSYEQYF.

The genes are TRBV29-1 and TRBJ2-3, with TRBD1 identical over 9 bases. The V and J ends lost 6 bases and 7 bases, in that order; junction bases with no gene match: 11. CDR1 SQVTM and CDR2 ANQGSEA come from the germline V gene. This CDR3 is 14 amino acids long. The CDR3: CSVMNGTGRNTQYF. Here the CDR3 DNA reads TGCAGCGTCATGAACGGGACAGGGAGGAATACGCAGTATTTT.

The chain recombines TRBV15 with TRBJ2-1, with TRBD1 matching over 7 bases. The CDR3 is 15 amino acids. V gave up 2 bases and J gave up 4 bases; unmatched junction bases: 5. Germline V CDR1 and CDR2: LNHNV, YYDKDF (reference sequence). The CDR3 DNA reads as TGTGCCACCAGCAGATGGCAGGGGGAATACAATGAGCAGTTCTTC. Its protein is CATSRWQGEYNEQFF.

The V gene is TRBV5-6, the J gene TRBJ2-6; D ambiguous. CDR1 is SGHDT and CDR2 is YYEEEE in the germline V gene. The V and J ends lost 2 bases and 0 bases respectively, with 3 bases between them. The CDR3 is made up of 14 amino acids. The CDR3 nucleotides are TGTGCCAGCAGCTTCCGCTCTGGGGCCAACGTCCTGACTTTC. This codes for CASSFRSGANVLTF.

This clone occurred once. V gene TRBV28 combines with J gene TRBJ2-7; 8 nucleotides agree with TRBD2. The CDR3 is 15 residues long. Germline V gene data show CDR1 as MDHEN and CDR2 as SYDVKM. The V segment lost 7 bases and the J segment 6 bases; nucleotides outside the gene matches: 14. The DNA of the CDR3 is TGTGCCAGCACTGGTGGGGGGACTAGGGGTCCCGAGCAGTACTTC. Translated: CASTGGGTRGPEQYF. The variable domain in full, with the rest retrieved from reference TRBV28 and TRBJ2-7, is DVKVTQSSRYLVKRTGEKVFLECVQDMDHENMFWYRQDPGLGLRLIYFSYDVKMKEKGDIPEGYSVSREKKERFSLILESASTNQTSMYLCASTGGGTRGPEQYFGPGTRLTVT.

The rearrangement uses TRBV15 and TRBJ2-1, with TRBD2 matching 9 bases. Losses at the gene ends were 5 bases for V and 0 bases for J; bases not matched to a gene: 11. The length of the CDR3 is 18 residues. CDR1 is LNHNV and CDR2 is YYDKDF in the germline V gene (reference sequence). CDR3: CATSGILTSGRSYNEQFF. The CDR3 region has the DNA TGTGCCACCAGCGGGATTTTAACTAGCGGGCGCTCCTACAATGAGCAGTTCTTC.

The V gene is TRBV30, the J gene TRBJ2-3, with 9 bases aligning to TRBD1. Unmatched junction bases numbered 9, after V lost 3 bases and J lost 2 bases. CDR1 and CDR2 (germline): GTSNPN, SVGIG (reference sequence). This CDR3 has 16 amino acids. For the CDR3, the DNA is TGTGCCTGGAGACTACTCCGGGACAGGGACACAGATACGCAGTATTTT. This sequence encodes CAWRLLRDRDTDTQYF.

The gene calls are TRBV19 and TRBJ2-7, with TRBD2 as a possible D gene (5 bases). Trimming removed 2 bases from V and 6 bases from J, with 11 bases in between. CDR1 and CDR2 from the germline V gene are LNHDA and SQIVND (reference sequence). This CDR3 comprises 13 residues. The CDR3 region has the DNA TGTGCCAGTAGTATATCGCTAGCAGCCGAGCAGTACTTC. Its protein is CASSISLAAEQYF.

The chain joins TRBV5-4 to TRBJ2-7; TRBD1 matches at 7 bases. CDR1 is SGHNT, CDR2 YYREEE, per germline (reference sequence). CDR3 length: 14 amino acids. The J segment lost 0 bases and the V segment lost 3 bases, leaving 3 bases of the junction unmatched. The CDR3 DNA follows: TGTGCCAGCAGCTCCCGGGACAGCTCCTACGAGCAGTACTTC. This codes for CASSSRDSSYEQYF. Using reference TRBV5-4 and TRBJ2-7 for the parts outside the CDR3, the full variable domain is ETGVTQSPTHLIKTRGQQVTLRCSSQSGHNTVSWYQQALGQGPQFIFQYYREEENGRGNFPPRFSGLQFPNYSSELNVNALELDDSALYLCASSSRDSSYEQYFGPGTRLTVT.

This rearrangement joins TRBV15 to TRBJ1-2; no reliable D call. The CDR3 contains 14 residues. Germline loops: CDR1 LNHNV, CDR2 YYDKDF (reference sequence). Trimming removed 0 bases at V and 1 base at J, with 6 bases between. CDR3 protein: CATSRDEFNYGYTF. For the CDR3, the DNA is TGTGCCACCAGCAGAGATGAGTTTAACTATGGCTACACCTTC.

The chain carries TRBV5-6 and TRBJ2-1, with 10 positions matching TRBD2. V shed 3 bases, J shed 2 bases, and the junction held 8 bases outside the gene matches. CDR1 and CDR2 (germline): SGHDT, YYEEEE. The CDR3 extends over 17 amino acids. CDR3 region: CASSYRTSGITYNEQFF. In nucleotides, the CDR3 is TGTGCCAGCAGCTACCGGACTAGCGGAATTACCTACAATGAGCAGTTCTTC.

The chain combines TRBV27 with TRBJ2-5, with TRBD2 matching 8 bases. V lost 5 bases to trimming and J lost 4 bases; unmatched junction nucleotides: 9. Per the germline V gene, CDR1 is MNHEY and CDR2 is SMNVEV (reference sequence). The CDR3 is 15 amino acids. The CDR3 loop is CASSPLAGWGETQYF. CDR3 DNA: TGTGCCAGCAGTCCATTAGCGGGATGGGGAGAGACCCAGTACTTC.

The chain is built from TRBV9 and TRBJ2-5, with TRBD1 matching 10 bases. This CDR3 is 15 amino acids long. The trim removed 3 bases at V and 4 bases at J, leaving 6 bases unmatched. Germline CDR1 SGDLS, CDR2 YYNGEE. The CDR3, as DNA: TGTGCCAGCAGCGCGGGGACAGGGGATCGAGAGACCCAGTACTTC. It codes for CASSAGTGDRETQYF.

The chain has TRBV2 and TRBJ1-1; TRBD1 matches at 7 bases. CDR1 is SNHLY and CDR2 is FYNNEI in the germline V gene. The V gene end was trimmed by 7 bases and the J gene end by 3 bases; junction bases not matched to a gene: 2. The CDR3 runs 12 residues. The CDR3 loop reads CASTDRYTEAFF. CDR3 nucleotide sequence: TGTGCCAGCACGGACAGGTACACTGAAGCTTTCTTT.

The rearrangement links TRBV30 to TRBJ2-2; D is unresolved. CDR1 and CDR2 from the germline V gene are GTSNPN and SVGIG (reference sequence). Between the trimmed V and J ends, which lost 3 bases and 0 bases, there was a span of 5 bases. The CDR3 runs 13 residues. DNA for the CDR3: TGTGCCTGGAGCTTATCGAACACCGGGGAGCTGTTTTTT. Its protein product is CAWSLSNTGELFF.

The chain employs TRBV28 and TRBJ2-5, with 13 bases lining up with TRBD2. J lost 5 bases, V lost 5 bases, and 5 bases had no gene match. This CDR3 spans 15 amino acids. Germline values: CDR1 MDHEN, CDR2 SYDVKM. The CDR3, as DNA: TGTGCCAGCAGTACCGGACTAGCGGGAGTGGAGACCCAGTACTTC. As protein: CASSTGLAGVETQYF.

The rearrangement uses TRBV19 and TRBJ1-4; D remains ambiguous. From germline, CDR1 is LNHDA and CDR2 SQIVND (reference sequence). The V end lost 7 bases, the J end lost 4 bases, and 10 bases lay between the germline ends. The CDR3 runs to 13 residues. For the CDR3, the DNA is TGTGCCAGTAACGGAGGAGGTAATGAAAAACTGTTTTTT. Translating gives CASNGGGNEKLFF.

This chain links TRBV9 with TRBJ2-1; 11 bases line up with TRBD2. This CDR3 contains 15 residues. Germline lookup yields CDR1 SGDLS and CDR2 YYNGEE. Germline trimming cut 4 bases from V and 9 bases from J; bases unmatched to any gene: 9. The CDR3 region has the DNA TGTGCCAGCAGCACCACTAGCGGGAGTGATGGTGAGCAGTTCTTC. Its protein is CASSTTSGSDGEQFF.

The J gene is TRBJ2-7, the V gene TRBV19; the D gene is possibly TRBD1 (5 bases). The CDR3 is 14 amino acids. Trimming pared 1 base from V and 3 bases from J, leaving 10 bases between. Germline CDR1 reads LNHDA; CDR2 reads SQIVND (reference sequence). In DNA form, the CDR3 reads TGTGCCAGTAGTATAGGACGCCAGGGCTACGAGCAGTACTTC. This codes for CASSIGRQGYEQYF.

The J gene is TRBJ2-1, the V gene TRBV6-6; D may be TRBD2 (6 bases). Trimming cost V 7 bases and J 7 bases, with 20 bases left between them. Germline CDR1 MNHNY, CDR2 SVGAGI (reference sequence). The CDR3 is made up of 15 amino acids. CDR3 sequence: CASTHEVGSGNEQFF. DNA for the CDR3: TGTGCCAGCACCCACGAAGTCGGGAGTGGTAATGAGCAGTTCTTC.